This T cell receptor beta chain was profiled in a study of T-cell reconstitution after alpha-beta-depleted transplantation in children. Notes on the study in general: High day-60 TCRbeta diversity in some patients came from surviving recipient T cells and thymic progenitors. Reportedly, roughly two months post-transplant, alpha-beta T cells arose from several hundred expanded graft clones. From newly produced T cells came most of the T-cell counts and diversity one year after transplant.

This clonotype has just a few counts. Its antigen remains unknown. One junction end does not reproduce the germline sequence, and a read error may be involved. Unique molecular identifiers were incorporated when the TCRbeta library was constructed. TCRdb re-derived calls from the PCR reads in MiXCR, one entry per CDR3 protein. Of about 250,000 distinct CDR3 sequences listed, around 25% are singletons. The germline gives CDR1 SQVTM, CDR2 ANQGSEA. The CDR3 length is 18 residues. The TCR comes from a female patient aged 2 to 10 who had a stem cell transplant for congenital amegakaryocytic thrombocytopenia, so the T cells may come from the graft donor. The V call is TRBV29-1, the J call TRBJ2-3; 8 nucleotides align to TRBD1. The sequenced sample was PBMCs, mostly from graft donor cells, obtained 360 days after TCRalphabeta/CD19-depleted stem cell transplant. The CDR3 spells CNVEWVPEQGDPADTQYF. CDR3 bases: TGCAACGTTGAATGGGTCCCAGAACAGGGGGATCCGGCAGATACGCAGTATTTT.